The TCR beta chain described here comes from a study of blood T cells in healthy people across ages. This clonotype was seen more than once but under ten times. Alongside a J-beta primer mix, a sample-barcoded 5' primer served in a second PCR lasting about 7 to 11 cycles. TCRdb processed the 5' RACE reads anew with MiXCR; each CDR3 protein has one entry. The repertoire consists of 1,800,000 or so distinct CDR3 sequences, with 35% to 50% occurring once and the leading ten covering roughly 23%. CDR3 size: 13 residues. V lost 2 bases and J 11 bases, leaving 15 bases between the germline ends. Germline V gene lookup returns CDR1 LGHNA and CDR2 YSLEER.

Sequencing input: blood. V gene TRBV4-3 combines with J gene TRBJ2-5, with D uncertain. The TCR originated in a human donor in good health. The CDR3 bases are TGCGCCAGCAGCCAAAGTGAGATGACTCAGCAGTACTTC. It is translated as CASSQSEMTQQYF.